This T cell receptor beta chain is from a study of cytomegalovirus exposure and HLA in healthy donors. Notes on the study in general: Per published accounts, TCR beta sequences correctly predicted the HLA-A and HLA-B alleles of most subjects. The majority of CMV-associated TCR beta chains were reported as apparently HLA-restricted in a later analysis.

The V gene's germline CDR1 is MGHDK and CDR2 SYGVNS. V shed 8 bases and J shed 4 bases, with 20 bases lying between them. CDR3 length: 16 amino acids. In regard to this clone: The antigen remains undetermined.

Vbeta (60) and Jbeta (13) primers were used in the PCR. Clones were sequenced by immunoSEQ multiplex PCR, and TCRdb holds only the in-frame ones, with some missing. The table shows under 200,000 clones, with approximately 80% occurring only once. This clonotype originated in a young woman in good health and CMV-seronegative. The rearrangement uses TRBV25-1 and TRBJ1-4; D ambiguous. What was sequenced was PBMCs. The CDR3 nucleotides are TGTGCCAGCCTATCACCACCACAGCTTTTTAATGAAAAACTGTTTTTT. Protein product: CASLSPPQLFNEKLFF.